The next 27 T cell receptor beta chains were all read from a single sample in a study of cytomegalovirus exposure and HLA in healthy donors (dated by TCRdb to between 2016 and 2019). Library prep was done by the immunoSEQ multiplex PCR assay. TCRdb obtained this table from immuneACCESS and retained in-frame rearrangements with V and J assigned. These tables miss some clones; where compared with another copy, unresolved V genes account for less than half of the shortfall, and the remainder is unexplained. Counted in this sample were 110,000 to 150,000 clones; roughly 90% of them appeared once. The ten largest make up approximately 0.7% of the sample. The source material was PBMCs. These receptors were obtained from a man in his late teens or twenties in good health and CMV-seronegative.

The gene calls are TRBV29-1 and TRBJ2-3; 10 bases align to TRBD1. Germline V gene data show CDR1 as SQVTM and CDR2 as ANQGSEA. Germline trimming cut 7 bases from V and 4 bases from J; bases unmatched to any gene: 11. The CDR3 length is 15 residues. The CDR3 coding sequence is TGCAGCGGGCAACTGACAGGGGGCTATGCAGATACGCAGTATTTT. Encoded protein: CSGQLTGGYADTQYF.

This chain uses TRBV9 with TRBJ2-1, with 7 bases that match TRBD1. Germline V lookup: CDR1 SGDLS, CDR2 YYNGEE. J lost 4 bases, V lost 1 base, and 5 bases had no gene match. The CDR3 spans 15 residues. The CDR3 protein is CASSVSQGEYNEQFF. Written as DNA, the CDR3 is TGTGCCAGCAGCGTAAGTCAGGGGGAATACAATGAGCAGTTCTTC.

The rearrangement links TRBV5-1 to TRBJ1-1, with 7 positions matching TRBD1. Germline V gene data show CDR1 as SGHRS and CDR2 as YFSETQ. The V gene end was trimmed by 0 bases and the J gene end by 5 bases; junction bases not matched to a gene: 4. The CDR3 runs to 14 residues. The CDR3 loop is CASSLEGARTEAFF. CDR3 coding DNA: TGCGCCAGCAGCTTGGAGGGGGCGCGGACTGAAGCTTTCTTT.

The rearrangement links TRBV15 to TRBJ2-1, with D tentatively TRBD2 (5 bases). CDR3 length: 17 amino acids. Trimming took off 3 bases at V and 0 bases at J, with 15 bases between the two ends. The germline gives CDR1 LNHNV, CDR2 YYDKDF (reference sequence). CDR3 in amino acids: CATSRGEGAVSYNEQFF. CDR3 nucleotide sequence: TGTGCCACCAGCAGGGGAGAGGGTGCCGTCTCCTACAATGAGCAGTTCTTC. The full variable domain, with the rest looked up from reference TRBV15 and TRBJ2-1, is DAMVIQNPRYQVTQFGKPVTLSCSQTLNHNVMYWYQQKSSQAPKLLFHYYDKDFNNEADTPDNFQSRRPNTSFCFLDIRSPGLGDTAMYLCATSRGEGAVSYNEQFFGPGTRLTVL.

The V call is TRBV29-1, the J call TRBJ2-7, with D possibly being TRBD1 (5 bases). Germline V CDR1 and CDR2: SQVTM, ANQGSEA. The V end lost 6 bases, the J end lost 3 bases, and 15 bases lay between the germline ends. The CDR3 totals 13 residues. The CDR3 DNA is TGCAGCGTCGGAGTTCTAGGACACTACGAGCAGTACTTC. Its protein product is CSVGVLGHYEQYF.

The chain employs TRBV25-1 and TRBJ2-1; the match to TRBD2 covers 13 bases. This CDR3 comprises 14 residues. Germline assignment: CDR1 MGHDK and CDR2 SYGVNS. The ends lost 0 bases at V and 12 bases at J; junction bases unmatched: 2. CDR3 amino acids: CASSEYGLAGVQFF. The CDR3 nucleotides read TGTGCCAGCAGTGAATACGGACTAGCGGGAGTGCAGTTCTTC.

The chain combines TRBV11-2 with TRBJ1-2; 9 nucleotides match TRBD1. Germline CDR1 SGHAT, CDR2 FQNNGV. The CDR3 is made up of 15 amino acids. V was clipped by 1 base and J by 4 bases; unmatched bases: 4. The CDR3 is CASSLAGTGLYGYTF. CDR3 sequence (DNA): TGTGCCAGCAGCTTAGCTGGGACAGGGCTCTATGGCTACACCTTC.

The chain recombines TRBV25-1 with TRBJ1-4; TRBD1 matches 10 bases. Germline V gene sequence: CDR1 MGHDK, CDR2 SYGVNS. V shed 5 bases, J shed 4 bases, and the junction held 7 bases outside the gene matches. This CDR3 has 16 residues. As DNA, the CDR3 is TGTGCCAGCAGTCCTTACCGGGACAGGGGTAATGAAAAACTGTTTTTT. Translating it yields CASSPYRDRGNEKLFF.

This chain links TRBV9 with TRBJ2-6; tentative D call: TRBD2 (5 bases). Germline lookup yields CDR1 SGDLS and CDR2 YYNGEE. V was trimmed by 0 bases and J by 0 bases, leaving 13 bases between them. This CDR3 is 18 amino acids long. The CDR3 DNA is TGTGCCAGCAGCGTAGGGAGTAGCGCCAGCTCTGGGGCCAACGTCCTGACTTTC. Translated: CASSVGSSASSGANVLTF.

V usage is TRBV18 and J usage is TRBJ2-1; 8 bases are shared with TRBD2. The CDR3 has 15 residues. V lost 7 bases to trimming and J lost 1 base; unmatched junction nucleotides: 6. The germline gives CDR1 KGHSH, CDR2 LQKENI. The CDR3 reads CASFRGGRSYNEQFF. The CDR3 region has the DNA TGTGCCAGCTTCCGGGGGGGACGGTCCTACAATGAGCAGTTCTTC.

This clone was counted once. This sequence joins TRBV19 and TRBJ1-2; TRBD1 agrees at 8 bases. CDR1 is LNHDA and CDR2 is SQIVND in the germline V gene (reference sequence). The CDR3 has 13 amino acids. The V and J ends lost 5 bases and 6 bases, in that order; junction bases with no gene match: 5. The CDR3 protein is CASSLRTGNGYTF. The CDR3 nucleotides read TGTGCCAGTAGTCTCAGGACAGGGAATGGCTACACCTTC.

The chain joins TRBV11-2 to TRBJ1-3; 7 bases are a match to TRBD1. This CDR3 region has 15 residues. Germline V gene lookup returns CDR1 SGHAT and CDR2 FQNNGV. Trimming took 5 bases from V and 0 from J; bases not matched to a gene: 4. This CDR3 is CASSVDRSSGNTIYF. CDR3 coding DNA: TGTGCCAGCAGCGTGGACAGGTCCTCTGGAAACACCATATATTTT. Complete variable domain (other parts from reference TRBV11-2 and TRBJ1-3): EAGVAQSPRYKIIEKRQSVAFWCNPISGHATLYWYQQILGQGPKLLIQFQNNGVVDDSQLPKDRFSAERLKGVDSTLKIQPAKLEDSAVYLCASSVDRSSGNTIYFGEGSWLTVV.

This clone was seen a single time. The J gene is TRBJ2-1, the V gene TRBV7-8; TRBD2 aligns across 16 bases. The CDR3 contains 19 residues. From germline, CDR1 is SGHVS and CDR2 FQNEAQ. V shed 4 bases and J 7 bases; nucleotides not matched to a gene: 13. The CDR3 nucleotides are TGTGCCAGCAGCTCAATGGGACTAGCGGGAGGGAGGGAGACGAATGAGCAGTTCTTC. Protein sequence: CASSSMGLAGGRETNEQFF.

The chain combines TRBV7-3 with TRBJ1-1; weak D call: TRBD1 (5 bases). CDR1 and CDR2 (germline): SGHTA, FQGTGA. Trimming cost V 2 bases and J 0 bases, with 10 bases left between them. This CDR3 is built from 15 residues. The DNA of the CDR3 is TGTGCCAGCAGCTTACAGGGATCCTTGAACACTGAAGCTTTCTTT. Translation gives CASSLQGSLNTEAFF.

The V and J genes are TRBV5-5 and TRBJ1-1; 7 bases are a match to TRBD1. This CDR3 has 14 amino acids. J was trimmed by 10 bases and V by 4 bases; bases with no gene match: 13. Germline CDR1 is SGHKS and CDR2 is YYEKEE (reference sequence). The CDR3 nucleotides are TGTGCCAGCAGCGATTGGGGGACAGCCCTTCGAGCTTTCTTT. Amino acid sequence: CASSDWGTALRAFF.

Points on this clone: One junction end disagrees with the germline gene, perhaps due to a read error. This specimen includes other DNA sequences encoding the same CDR3. This rearrangement joins TRBV6-5 to TRBJ2-2; 7 bases fit TRBD2. This CDR3 region has 15 residues. Looked up from germline, CDR1 is MNHEY and CDR2 is SVGAGI. The CDR3 DNA reads TGTGCCAGCGGGGGAGCGGGGCCCATGGCCGGGGAACTGTTTTTT. Its translation: CASGGAGPMAGELFF.

CDR3: CATSRDIFSGSPTDTQYF. CDR3 bases: TGTGCCACCAGCCGTGATATATTTAGCGGGAGCCCCACAGATACGCAGTATTTT. The V and J genes are TRBV15 and TRBJ2-3, with 9 bases identical to TRBD2. CDR1 and CDR2 from the germline V gene are LNHNV and YYDKDF (reference sequence). J gave up 2 bases and V 5 bases, and 14 bases lay outside the gene matches. This CDR3 spans 18 amino acids.

V gene TRBV6-6 combines with J gene TRBJ2-1, with D maybe TRBD2 (7 bases). This CDR3 region has 15 residues. Germline V gene data show CDR1 as MNHNY and CDR2 as SVGAGI (reference sequence). Trimming took off 4 bases at V and 4 bases at J, with 14 bases between the two ends. CDR3 protein: CASSSPRGAYNEQFF. As DNA, the CDR3 is TGTGCCAGCAGTTCCCCACGGGGGGCATACAATGAGCAGTTCTTC.

This sequence joins TRBV19 and TRBJ1-2, with D perhaps matching TRBD1 (5 bases). The CDR3 runs 12 residues. Germline V gives CDR1 LNHDA, CDR2 SQIVND (reference sequence). The V and J ends lost 3 bases and 8 bases respectively, with 10 bases between them. The DNA of the CDR3 is TGTGCCAGTAGTATCGGAGGGGCGGGCTACACCTTC. Its translation: CASSIGGAGYTF.

This chain joins TRBV4-2 and TRBJ1-5; maybe TRBD1 (6 bases). CDR3 length: 16 amino acids. Looked up from germline, CDR1 is LGHNA and CDR2 is YNFKEQ. Trimming took 0 bases from V and 6 from J, leaving 15 bases between them. CDR3 bases: TGTGCCAGCAGCCAAGAGGAGGGGGGAGGGGGTCAGCCCCAGCATTTT. This encodes CASSQEEGGGGQPQHF.

The chain recombines TRBV2 with TRBJ2-7; D perhaps matches TRBD1 (7 bases). This CDR3 has 14 amino acids. Germline V lookup: CDR1 SNHLY, CDR2 FYNNEI. The V gene lost 6 bases and the J gene lost 4 bases, with 16 bases spanning the gap. In nucleotides, the CDR3 is TGTGCCAGCAGGCCCGGGACAGCGGGTTACGAGCAGTACTTC. It specifies CASRPGTAGYEQYF.

The gene calls are TRBV7-9 and TRBJ2-2, with D perhaps TRBD1 (6 bases). Germline V gene sequence: CDR1 SEHNR, CDR2 FQNEAQ (reference sequence). The germline V and J ends were trimmed by 5 bases and 1 base, with 11 bases remaining between them. The CDR3 loop spans 15 amino acids. The DNA for the CDR3 is TGTGCCAGCAGCGCCGGACAGATGAACACCGGGGAGCTGTTTTTT. It yields the protein CASSAGQMNTGELFF.

J is TRBJ2-3 and V is TRBV7-2; D perhaps matches TRBD2 (6 bases). Germline V gene sequence: CDR1 SGHTA, CDR2 FQGNSA. The V end lost 5 bases, the J end lost 0 bases, and 9 bases lay between the germline ends. The length of the CDR3 is 14 residues. The CDR3 region is CASSLGTSTDTQYF. The DNA for the CDR3 is TGTGCCAGCAGCCTCGGGACTAGCACAGATACGCAGTATTTT.

CDR3 coding DNA: TGTGCCAGCAGCGTAGTGGGAGTCTCCTACAATGAGCAGTTCTTC. Translation: CASSVVGVSYNEQFF. The genes are TRBV9 and TRBJ2-1; TRBD2 is a possible D gene (5 bases). Trimming took off 0 bases at V and 0 bases at J, with 7 bases between the two ends. Germline CDR1 is SGDLS and CDR2 is YYNGEE. This CDR3 has 15 residues.

V gene TRBV10-2 combines with J gene TRBJ1-5, with 7 positions matching TRBD1. V lost 2 bases to trimming and J lost 5 bases; unmatched junction nucleotides: 15. Germline CDR1 and CDR2: WSHSY and SAAADI. This CDR3 comprises 18 residues. As DNA, the CDR3 is TGCGCCAGCAGTGAGGACCCCCGGGACAGCCCGGGGCATCAGCCCCAGCATTTT. Its translation is CASSEDPRDSPGHQPQHF.

V usage is TRBV4-1 and J usage is TRBJ1-3; 7 bases align to TRBD1. Germline CDR1 and CDR2: MGHRA and YSYEKL. V was pared by 3 bases and J by 1 base, with 18 bases of the junction left unmatched. CDR3 length: 20 amino acids. This chain's CDR3 is CASSQFGQDSYQVSGNTIYF. CDR3 coding DNA: TGCGCCAGCAGCCAGTTTGGACAGGACTCCTATCAAGTTTCTGGAAACACCATATATTTT.

J is TRBJ1-5 and V is TRBV27; TRBD1 might be the D (5 bases). Germline-derived CDR1 and CDR2 are MNHEY and SMNVEV (reference sequence). The V end was cut by 1 base, the J end by 6 bases, with 13 bases between. The CDR3 contains 15 residues. For the CDR3, the DNA is TGTGCCAGCAGTTTATTGTGGGGGGGTGGTCAGCCCCAGCATTTT. Translated, it gives CASSLLWGGGQPQHF.